This is a list of T cell receptor beta chains from one sample in a study of T-cell memory formation after mild COVID-19. TCRdb re-called the 5' RACE reads through MiXCR, storing one row per CDR3 protein. The table shows a few hundred thousand distinct CDR3 sequences, with 10% occurring only once. Input material: PBMCs or a T cell subset sorted from them (not recorded which). The receptors were sampled from a man aged 18 to 30 who had mild COVID-19 (a few samples of this study predate the infection). Cell type and time point are not known. CDR3s include the opening cysteine and the closing phenylalanine or tryptophan. D genes are given only for firm matches. The size field is filled for only some rows; it gives once, few, many or a size class.

CDR3 DNA	CDR3 protein	V gene	D gene	J gene	clone size
TGTGCCAGCAGCTCGAATATGTGGGGAGGATACAATGAGCAGTTCTTC	CASSSNMWGGYNEQFF	TRBV7-2	-	TRBJ2-1	medium-sized
TGTGCCAGTAAACCCGACCATGGGTACTCCCAGTACTTC	CASKPDHGYSQYF	TRBV19	-	TRBJ2-5	-
TGTGCCAGCAGCCGACACCTGCTGACAGGGGCGGGCGGGGAGCTGTTTTTT	CASSRHLLTGAGGELFF	TRBV7-2	TRBD1	TRBJ2-2	few
TGTGCCAGCAGCTTATCGCAGGGCCCTAATTCACCCCTCCACTTT	CASSLSQGPNSPLHF	TRBV5-6	-	TRBJ1-6	few
TGTGCCAGCAGCTTAGGAGGTTGGGGGACAGGGAGTGGAGATACGCAGTATTTT	CASSLGGWGTGSGDTQYF	TRBV7-6	TRBD1	TRBJ2-3	many
TGTGCCACCAGTGATATACGGAGAAGTGGGAATGAGCAGTTCTTC	CATSDIRRSGNEQFF	TRBV24-1	-	TRBJ2-1	-
TGCAGTGCTTTGAACAGTCTCTCTGGAAACACCATATATTTT	CSALNSLSGNTIYF	TRBV20-1	-	TRBJ1-3	-
TGTGCCAGCAGTGCGGGCAGTAACTATGGCTACACCTTC	CASSAGSNYGYTF	TRBV2	-	TRBJ1-2	few
TGTGCCAGCAGCTCCCCTACCCCCTATAATTCACCCCTCCACTTT	CASSSPTPYNSPLHF	TRBV7-2	-	TRBJ1-6	few
TGTGCCAGCAGTTTAGACGCTGGTGGGCATCAGCCCCAGCATTTT	CASSLDAGGHQPQHF	TRBV12-3/TRBV12-4	-	TRBJ1-5	-
TGTGCCAGCAGTTCTCAGGACCTTCCTTTCGGCACTGAAGCTTTCTTT	CASSSQDLPFGTEAFF	TRBV12-3/TRBV12-4	-	TRBJ1-1	-
TGTGCCAGCAGTGTCACTAGCGGGGGGCCTGAGACCCAGTACTTC	CASSVTSGGPETQYF	TRBV2	TRBD2	TRBJ2-5	-
TGTGCCAGCAGTTATTTGGGGGCCGCTCGGGACACTGAAGCTTTCTTT	CASSYLGAARDTEAFF	TRBV6-2/TRBV6-3	-	TRBJ1-1	few
TGCGCCAGCAGCCAACTCCAGACTCGAGCTAATGAAAAACTGTTTTTT	CASSQLQTRANEKLFF	TRBV4-3	-	TRBJ1-4	many
TGCGCCAGCAGCTTGGCCGCGACGAATGCCTACGAGCAGTACTTC	CASSLAATNAYEQYF	TRBV5-1	-	TRBJ2-7	many
TGTGCCAGCAGCTTAGGAGGGACACCCAAGGAGACCCAGTACTTC	CASSLGGTPKETQYF	TRBV11-1	-	TRBJ2-5	-
TGTGCCAGCAGCTCCCTCCCTGGGGTGGGCAGGGGTGAGACCCAGTACTTC	CASSSLPGVGRGETQYF	TRBV7-2	-	TRBJ2-5	-
TGTGCCAGCAGCCCCTGGACAGGGGGCTTGAACACTGAAGCTTTCTTT	CASSPWTGGLNTEAFF	TRBV6-5	TRBD1	TRBJ1-1	-
TGTGCCATCAGACTAGGGGCCCAAGAGACCCAGTACTTC	CAIRLGAQETQYF	TRBV10-3	-	TRBJ2-5	few